The clone carrying this T cell receptor beta chain was counted only a few times. These data come from a study of T cells in Graves' hyperthyroidism and ophthalmopathy. The CDR3 totals 16 residues. The trim removed 0 bases at V and 2 bases at J, leaving 2 bases unmatched. Germline V CDR1 and CDR2: LNHDA, SQIVND (reference sequence). RNA transcripts were the template for amplifying TCR beta CDR3 regions. A set of HTBI primers served as the primers for a first-round RT-PCR of the TCR CDR3. TCRdb reprocessed the multiplex PCR reads with MiXCR, giving one entry per CDR3 protein. The repertoire consists of hundreds of thousands of distinct CDR3 sequences, with around 14% occurring once and the leading ten covering around 14%.

V and J are TRBV19 and TRBJ2-1; 9 bases agree with TRBD2. Sequencing was performed on blood. The origin of this receptor is a woman younger than 30 with Graves' hyperthyroidism. The CDR3 sequence: CASSIEREGTYNEQFF. The CDR3, as DNA: TGTGCCAGTAGTATAGAGCGGGAGGGGACCTACAATGAGCAGTTCTTC.